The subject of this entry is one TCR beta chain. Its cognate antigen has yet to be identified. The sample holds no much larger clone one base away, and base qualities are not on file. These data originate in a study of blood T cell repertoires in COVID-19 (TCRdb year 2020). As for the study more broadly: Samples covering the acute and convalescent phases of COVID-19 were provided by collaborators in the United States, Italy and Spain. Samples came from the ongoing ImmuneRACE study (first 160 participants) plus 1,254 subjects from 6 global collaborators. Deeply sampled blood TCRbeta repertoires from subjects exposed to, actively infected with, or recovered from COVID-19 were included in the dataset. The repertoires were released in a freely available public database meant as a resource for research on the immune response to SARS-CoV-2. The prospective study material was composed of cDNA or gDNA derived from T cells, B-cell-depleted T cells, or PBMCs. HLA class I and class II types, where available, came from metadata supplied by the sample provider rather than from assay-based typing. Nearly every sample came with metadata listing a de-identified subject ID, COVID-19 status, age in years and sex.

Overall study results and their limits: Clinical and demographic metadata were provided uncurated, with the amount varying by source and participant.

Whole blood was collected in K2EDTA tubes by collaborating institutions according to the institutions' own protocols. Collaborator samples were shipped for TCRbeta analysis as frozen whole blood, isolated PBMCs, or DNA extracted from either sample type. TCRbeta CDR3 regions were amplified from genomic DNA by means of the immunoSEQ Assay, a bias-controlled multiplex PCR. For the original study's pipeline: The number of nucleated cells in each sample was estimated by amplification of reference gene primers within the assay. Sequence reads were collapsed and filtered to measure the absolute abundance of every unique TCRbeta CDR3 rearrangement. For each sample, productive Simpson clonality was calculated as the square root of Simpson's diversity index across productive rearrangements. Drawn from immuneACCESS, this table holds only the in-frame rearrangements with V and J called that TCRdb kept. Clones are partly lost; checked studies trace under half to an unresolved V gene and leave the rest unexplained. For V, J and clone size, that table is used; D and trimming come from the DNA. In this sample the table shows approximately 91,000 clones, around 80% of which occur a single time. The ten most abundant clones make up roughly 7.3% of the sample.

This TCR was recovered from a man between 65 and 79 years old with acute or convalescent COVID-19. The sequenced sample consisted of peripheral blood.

The base sequence is TGTGCCAGCAGTCGACTGAGCTCCTATAATTCACCCCTCCACTTT. Translated, this gives CASSRLSSYNSPLHF. Rearrangement joined TRBV6-6 to TRBJ1-6; the D gene cannot be resolved reliably. The CDR3 goes from the cysteine to the phenylalanine over 15 residues. Only the CDR3 portion is preserved as DNA: 45 bases, with reading frame beginning at the first base. The germline V gene encodes CDR1 MNHNY and CDR2 SVGAGI (reference sequence). The junction carries 8 bases between V and J, which are trimmed by 5 bases and 0 bases respectively.